These 23 T cell receptor beta chains originate from one sample sequenced in a study of regulatory T cells in long-lasting Graves disease. Combining iRepertoire HTBI primers with Arm-PCR of CDR3 regions, the authors built TCR beta libraries. TCRdb re-called the multiplex PCR reads through MiXCR, storing one row per CDR3 protein. The table lists some 340,000 distinct CDR3 sequences, 10% to 15% of them singletons, with under 20% in the top ten. Time point: newly diagnosed GD, antithyroid drugs for less than 3 months. From PBMCs, RNA was extracted and then used to make the TCR library. The same data also went into a second study, on T cells in Graves' hyperthyroidism and ophthalmopathy.

This material consisted of peripheral blood mononuclear cells (PBMCs), taken at new diagnosis, from a patient treated with antithyroid drugs. The receptors originated from a woman under 30 with Graves disease.

The genes are TRBV10-3 and TRBJ1-2; D is ambiguous. CDR1 and CDR2 (germline): ENHRY, SYGVKD. The CDR3 spans 15 residues. V lost 7 bases and J lost 8, with 23 bases in between. The CDR3 sequence is CAIKLDNSLAGGYTF. In nucleotides, the CDR3 is TGTGCCATCAAACTTGACAACTCCCTAGCCGGCGGCTACACCTTC.

This rearrangement joins TRBV7-9 to TRBJ1-2; 7 bases are shared with TRBD1. The J segment lost 7 bases and the V segment lost 2 bases, leaving 4 bases of the junction unmatched. Germline CDR1 and CDR2: SEHNR and FQNEAQ (reference sequence). The CDR3 contains 13 residues. The CDR3 DNA follows: TGTGCCAGCAGCTTATTCCAGGGGGTTGGCTACACCTTC. Protein: CASSLFQGVGYTF. The variable domain in full, completed from reference TRBV7-9 and TRBJ1-2, reads DTGVSQNPRHKITKRGQNVTFRCDPISEHNRLYWYRQTLGQGPEFLTYFQNEAQLEKSRLLSDRFSAERPKGSFSTLEIQRTEQGDSAMYLCASSLFQGVGYTFGSGTRLTVV.

This clonotype was counted many times. The gene calls are TRBV7-2 and TRBJ1-2; D perhaps matches TRBD1 (5 bases). The CDR3 is 13 amino acids. Germline CDR1 SGHTA, CDR2 FQGNSA. The germline V and J ends were trimmed by 0 bases and 8 bases, with 10 bases remaining between them. This CDR3 is CASSLAWGSGYTF. The CDR3 DNA reads TGTGCCAGCAGCTTAGCGTGGGGCTCAGGCTACACCTTC.

This clonotype occurred many times. This chain connects TRBV12-3 or TRBV12-4 to TRBJ1-2, with TRBD1 matching 8 bases. V was clipped by 3 bases and J by 8 bases; unmatched bases: 5. The CDR3 runs to 13 residues. CDR3 sequence reads: CASSFQGAKGYTF. DNA for the CDR3: TGTGCCAGCAGTTTTCAGGGGGCGAAAGGCTACACCTTC.

The chain couples TRBV3-1 to TRBJ1-4; maybe TRBD1 (5 bases). The CDR3 consists of 15 residues. Trimming cost V 0 bases and J 5 bases, with 10 bases left between them. The germline V gene has CDR1 LGHDT and CDR2 YNNKEL (reference sequence). The chain's CDR3 is CASSQDNRRNEKLFF. CDR3 coding DNA: TGTGCCAGCAGCCAAGATAACAGGCGGAATGAAAAACTGTTTTTT.

This clonotype was counted at least ten times. The chain combines TRBV18 with TRBJ1-1, with 7 bases identical to TRBD1. Trimming at V came to 5 bases and at J to 7 bases, leaving 10 bases not matched to a gene. From germline, CDR1 is KGHSH and CDR2 LQKENI. The CDR3 is made up of 14 amino acids. The CDR3 DNA reads TGTGCCAGCTCAGTCGACAGGGTCCGAGGTGAAGCTTTCTTT. Its protein is CASSVDRVRGEAFF.

There are many counts of this clonotype. This chain links TRBV5-1 with TRBJ2-2; maybe TRBD2 (5 bases). CDR3 size: 18 residues. V lost 4 bases and J 6 bases, leaving 25 bases between the germline ends. Germline V gene data show CDR1 as SGHRS and CDR2 as YFSETQ. Written as DNA, the CDR3 is TGCGCCAGCAGCCTACGGACGAGGGTGTACTATGGTCCCGGGGAGCTGTTTTTT. Its translation: CASSLRTRVYYGPGELFF.

The chain employs TRBV20-1 and TRBJ2-5, with D hard to call. Per the germline V gene, CDR1 is DFQATT and CDR2 is SNEGSKA (reference sequence). The germline V and J ends were trimmed by 2 bases and 4 bases, with 5 bases remaining between them. The CDR3 is made up of 11 amino acids. The CDR3 is CSARLVETQYF. The CDR3 bases are TGCAGTGCTAGACTAGTAGAGACCCAGTACTTC.

This clonotype was seen at least ten times. This chain links TRBV28 with TRBJ2-3; D possibly corresponds to TRBD2 (6 bases). Germline loops: CDR1 MDHEN, CDR2 SYDVKM. The V end lost 5 bases, the J end lost 0 bases, and 12 bases lay between the germline ends. The CDR3 runs 15 residues. The CDR3 here is CASSIGSGSTDTQYF. The CDR3 DNA sequence: TGTGCCAGCAGTATTGGGAGCGGGAGCACAGATACGCAGTATTTT.

This clonotype was recorded many times. The chain joins TRBV6-1 to TRBJ1-4; D gene unclear. Germline values: CDR1 MNHNS, CDR2 SASEGT. V dropped 7 bases and J dropped 8 bases, with 17 bases sitting between them. The CDR3 runs 14 residues. The CDR3 loop reads CASTRPGRSEKLFF. Here the CDR3 DNA reads TGTGCCAGCACCCGACCGGGCCGCAGCGAAAAACTGTTTTTT.

In this sample, this clonotype turned up many times. The chain recombines TRBV12-3 or TRBV12-4 with TRBJ1-6; perhaps TRBD1 as D (5 bases). With 6 bases removed from V and 9 bases from J, the gap between germline ends came to 15 bases. The CDR3 runs to 14 residues. The CDR3 sequence is CASSQLRGGSPLHF. Here the CDR3 DNA reads TGTGCCAGCAGCCAGCTACGGGGGGGTTCACCCCTCCACTTT.

This clonotype showed up many times. The V gene is TRBV20-1, the J gene TRBJ1-1, with no clear D. Germline CDR1 is DFQATT and CDR2 is SNEGSKA (reference sequence). Between the trimmed V and J ends, which lost 4 bases and 4 bases, there was a span of 13 bases. The CDR3 extends over 13 amino acids. CDR3 in amino acids: CSATTEDRTEAFF. The CDR3 DNA follows: TGCAGTGCTACTACAGAGGACCGCACTGAAGCTTTCTTT.

This clonotype appeared many times. The chain joins TRBV7-9 to TRBJ1-2, with D possibly TRBD1 on 5 matching bases. V lost 7 bases to trimming and J lost 4 bases, with 16 bases between them. The CDR3 has 14 residues. Germline values: CDR1 SEHNR, CDR2 FQNEAQ (reference sequence). This CDR3 is CASTRGQYFYGYTF. The CDR3 DNA sequence: TGTGCCAGCACAAGGGGCCAATACTTCTATGGCTACACCTTC.

This clonotype was detected many times. The V and J genes are TRBV20-1 and TRBJ2-1; 10 bases fit TRBD1. Germline CDR1 is DFQATT and CDR2 is SNEGSKA (reference sequence). The CDR3 extends over 14 amino acids. The V and J ends lost 6 bases and 10 bases, in that order; junction bases with no gene match: 12. This CDR3 reads CSAPRDRGFGEQFF. DNA of the CDR3: TGCAGTGCACCCCGGGACAGGGGCTTTGGGGAGCAGTTCTTC.

This clonotype appeared many times. The chain uses TRBV20-1 and TRBJ2-1; 9 bases agree with TRBD2. The CDR3 covers 16 residues. J was trimmed by 5 bases and V by 2 bases; bases with no gene match: 10. Per the germline V gene, CDR1 is DFQATT and CDR2 is SNEGSKA (reference sequence). CDR3 DNA: TGCAGTGCTAGAAACCTAGCGGGGAGATCTCACAATGAGCAGTTCTTC. Protein: CSARNLAGRSHNEQFF.

This clonotype was detected many times. The V and J genes are TRBV5-1 and TRBJ2-1; D tentatively fits TRBD1 or TRBD2 (6 bases each). The CDR3 loop spans 16 amino acids. The germline V and J ends were trimmed by 0 bases and 4 bases, with 14 bases remaining between them. Germline CDR1 reads SGHRS; CDR2 reads YFSETQ. The CDR3 region has the DNA TGCGCCAGCAGCTTGGGACGGGGGCTATTGTACAATGAGCAGTTCTTC. This sequence encodes CASSLGRGLLYNEQFF.

V gene TRBV11-2 combines with J gene TRBJ1-2; D is perhaps TRBD1 (6 bases). Trimming took 5 bases from V and 7 from J, leaving 17 bases between them. Germline lookup yields CDR1 SGHAT and CDR2 FQNNGV. The CDR3 is 14 amino acids. In nucleotides, the CDR3 is TGTGCCAGCAGCGCAGGGGTCACACGGTTTGGCTACACCTTC. The encoded protein is CASSAGVTRFGYTF.

V usage is TRBV29-1 and J usage is TRBJ2-5; D possibly corresponds to TRBD1 (7 bases). This CDR3 contains 13 residues. V was pared by 4 bases and J by 1 base, with 10 bases between. Germline V CDR1 and CDR2: SQVTM, ANQGSEA. The CDR3 spells CSVGRDSQETQYF. CDR3 nucleotide sequence: TGCAGCGTTGGGCGGGACAGCCAAGAGACCCAGTACTTC.

In its sample, this clonotype was seen many times. The chain recombines TRBV7-9 with TRBJ2-1, with 7 bases fitting TRBD2. The V gene end was trimmed by 8 bases and the J gene end by 4 bases; junction bases not matched to a gene: 5. This CDR3 is built from 13 residues. The V gene's germline CDR1 is SEHNR and CDR2 FQNEAQ (reference sequence). CDR3 protein: CASPRGGYNEQFF. The CDR3 DNA reads TGTGCCAGCCCTCGGGGAGGGTACAATGAGCAGTTCTTC.

The table lists this clonotype with many counts. J is TRBJ1-3 and V is TRBV7-8; weak D call: TRBD1 (5 bases). CDR3 length equals 16 residues. Germline V gene sequence: CDR1 SGHVS, CDR2 FQNEAQ. V was shortened by 5 bases and J by 4 bases, with 18 bases between the two germline ends. CDR3 in DNA: TGTGCCAGCAGCCCCGGAGCCTGGACACGCGGAAACACCATATATTTT. It encodes CASSPGAWTRGNTIYF.

This clonotype has a count of ten or more. The chain has TRBV20-1 and TRBJ1-3; D remains ambiguous. The CDR3 is made up of 13 amino acids. The V and J ends lost 1 base and 6 bases respectively, with 10 bases between them. Germline V gives CDR1 DFQATT, CDR2 SNEGSKA (reference sequence). In nucleotides, the CDR3 is TGCAGTGCTAGAGGGGCATTGGAAAACACCATATATTTT. Its translation is CSARGALENTIYF.

The chain recombines TRBV24-1 with TRBJ2-1; 12 bases line up with TRBD2. The CDR3 totals 17 residues. The germline gives CDR1 KGHDR, CDR2 SFDVKD. The J segment lost 10 bases and the V segment lost 2 bases, leaving 11 bases of the junction unmatched. The CDR3 DNA is TGTGCCACCAGTGATTCTCGGATGCCTAGCGGGAGGGAAGAGCAGTTCTTC. This translates into CATSDSRMPSGREEQFF.

In this sample, this clonotype turned up many times. This chain connects TRBV27 to TRBJ2-1; 10 positions agree with TRBD2. The germline gives CDR1 MNHEY, CDR2 SMNVEV (reference sequence). CDR3 length: 15 residues. Trimming at V came to 2 bases and at J to 10 bases, leaving 8 bases not matched to a gene. The CDR3 loop reads CASSLLAGDLGEQFF. As DNA, the CDR3 is TGTGCCAGCAGTTTACTAGCGGGGGACCTAGGGGAGCAGTTCTTC.